This T cell receptor beta chain comes out of a study of blood T cell repertoires in COVID-19. Original handling: Amplification from reference gene primers served as the basis for estimated nucleated cell counts. Generated by immunoSEQ multiplex PCR, the TCRdb table keeps only in-frame clones and is missing some. D and trimming were read from the DNA, whereas the V and J calls and clone size are those reported in that table. The table lists fewer than 250,000 clones, 89% of them singletons. The TCR comes from a woman in her 40s with acute or convalescent COVID-19. The source material was peripheral blood.

CDR3 nucleotide sequence: TGCAGCGTCCGGGACAGCTTAAACTATGGCTACACCTTC. Protein product: CSVRDSLNYGYTF. The V and J genes are TRBV29-1 and TRBJ1-2, with TRBD1 matching over 7 bases. The CDR3 loop spans 13 amino acids. The trim removed 6 bases at V and 2 bases at J, leaving 6 bases unmatched. Germline loops: CDR1 SQVTM, CDR2 ANQGSEA.